This TCR beta chain came from a study of blood T cell repertoires in COVID-19. Study as a whole: The samples span acute and convalescent COVID-19 from the United States, Italy and Spain.

Looked up from germline, CDR1 is MDHEN and CDR2 is SYDVKM. The CDR3 totals 12 residues. Germline trimming cut 6 bases from V and 9 bases from J; bases unmatched to any gene: 7. Per the original methods: Using reference gene primer amplification, nucleated cell counts were estimated. This table comes from immunoSEQ multiplex PCR, and its TCRdb copy is limited to in-frame clones, with some not included. V and J calls and clone size are given by that table; D and trimming were obtained from the DNA. The sample has some 160,000 clones; about 88% are singletons. The sequence was obtained from an elderly woman with COVID-19, enrolled during active disease. Sequenced material: peripheral blood. V gene TRBV28 combines with J gene TRBJ2-5; 7 bases agree with TRBD1. In nucleotides, the CDR3 is TGTGCCAGCAGACGACAGGGTTCGGCCCAGTACTTC. Translation: CASRRQGSAQYF. The whole variable domain, remainder taken from reference TRBV28 and TRBJ2-5, is DVKVTQSSRYLVKRTGEKVFLECVQDMDHENMFWYRQDPGLGLRLIYFSYDVKMKEKGDIPEGYSVSREKKERFSLILESASTNQTSMYLCASRRQGSAQYFGPGTRLLVL.